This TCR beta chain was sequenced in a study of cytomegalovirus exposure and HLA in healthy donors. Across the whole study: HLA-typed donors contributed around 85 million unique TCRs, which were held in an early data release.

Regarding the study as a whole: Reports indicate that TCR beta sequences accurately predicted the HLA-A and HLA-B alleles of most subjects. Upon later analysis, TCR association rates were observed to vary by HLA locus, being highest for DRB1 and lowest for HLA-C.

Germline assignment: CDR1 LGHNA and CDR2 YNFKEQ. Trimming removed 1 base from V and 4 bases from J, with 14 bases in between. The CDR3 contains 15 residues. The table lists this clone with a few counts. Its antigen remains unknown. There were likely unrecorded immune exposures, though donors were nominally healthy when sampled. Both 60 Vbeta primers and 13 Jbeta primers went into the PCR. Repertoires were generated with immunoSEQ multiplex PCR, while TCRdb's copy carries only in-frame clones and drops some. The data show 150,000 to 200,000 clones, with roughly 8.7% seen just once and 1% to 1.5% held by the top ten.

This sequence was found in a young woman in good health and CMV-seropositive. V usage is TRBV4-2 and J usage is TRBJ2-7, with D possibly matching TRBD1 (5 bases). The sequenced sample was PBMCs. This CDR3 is CASSQVAGSSYEQYF. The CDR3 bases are TGTGCCAGCAGCCAAGTCGCAGGGTCGAGTTACGAGCAGTACTTC.